These 30 T cell receptor beta chains share one sample of origin, sequenced in a study of T cell changes during pregnancy in multiple sclerosis. Some clones are missing from TCRdb's copy, which holds only in-frame ones; the method was immunoSEQ multiplex PCR. The table has around 48,000 clones, about nine tenths seen once. The sample consisted of CD8+ T cells from peripheral blood mononuclear cells, taken before pregnancy. These receptors were collected from a female donor with multiple sclerosis, enrolled in a pregnancy study.

The genes are TRBV19 and TRBJ2-7; no clear D gene. V lost 5 bases, J lost 4 bases, and 12 bases lay in between. This CDR3 has 13 residues. Germline CDR1 reads LNHDA; CDR2 reads SQIVND (reference sequence). The CDR3 DNA sequence: TGTGCCAGTAGTCCTGGCTGGCCATACGAGCAGTACTTC. Amino acid sequence: CASSPGWPYEQYF.

The CDR3 DNA sequence: TGTGCCAGCAGCCTGGGGAGGAACACTGAAGCTTTCTTT. Translated: CASSLGRNTEAFF. The V and J genes are TRBV6-5 and TRBJ1-1; D gene ambiguous. The CDR3 has 13 amino acids. The V end lost 6 bases, the J end lost 1 base, and 9 bases lay between the germline ends. Germline V gene sequence: CDR1 MNHEY, CDR2 SVGAGI.

V and J are TRBV9 and TRBJ2-1; 7 bases map to TRBD1. Germline loops: CDR1 SGDLS, CDR2 YYNGEE. After removal of 4 bases from V and 4 bases from J, the junction contained 8 bases not matched to a gene. The CDR3 extends over 15 amino acids. This CDR3 reads CASSSQGKGYNEQFF. Written as DNA, the CDR3 is TGTGCCAGCAGCTCACAGGGGAAAGGTTACAATGAGCAGTTCTTC.

V is TRBV10-2 and J is TRBJ1-2; D is possibly TRBD1 (5 bases). The CDR3 covers 15 residues. Between the trimmed V and J ends, which lost 0 bases and 3 bases, there was a span of 11 bases. Germline V gives CDR1 WSHSY, CDR2 SAAADI. The CDR3 here is CASSESHRSYYGYTF. The DNA for the CDR3 is TGCGCCAGCAGTGAGTCGCACAGGTCGTACTATGGCTACACCTTC.

This chain joins TRBV2 and TRBJ2-7; tentatively, D is TRBD2 (6 bases). CDR3 size: 15 residues. V lost 4 bases and J 2 bases, leaving 15 bases between the germline ends. Germline V CDR1 and CDR2: SNHLY, FYNNEI. Here the CDR3 DNA reads TGTGCCAGCAGTGGGGGTGGGGGGTCAACCTACGAGCAGTACTTC. Translated: CASSGGGGSTYEQYF.

This clone appeared once. V is TRBV4-1 and J is TRBJ1-2; no definite D call. The V end was cut by 1 base, the J end by 4 bases, with 10 bases between. Germline CDR1 MGHRA, CDR2 YSYEKL. CDR3 size: 14 residues. The CDR3 sequence: CASSQGVSGYGYTF. The CDR3 region has the DNA TGCGCCAGCAGCCAAGGAGTCTCAGGCTATGGCTACACCTTC.

V and J are TRBV9 and TRBJ1-4; no clear D. The CDR3 is made up of 18 amino acids. Germline-derived CDR1 and CDR2 are SGDLS and YYNGEE. Trimming shortened V by 3 bases and J by 0 bases, and 18 bases separated the two germline ends. The CDR3 protein is CASSAGFLKSATNEKLFF. The CDR3 DNA is TGTGCCAGCAGCGCCGGGTTTCTGAAAAGTGCAACTAATGAAAAACTGTTTTTT.

This chain uses TRBV5-5 with TRBJ2-7; 9 bases line up with TRBD1. Germline CDR1 is SGHKS and CDR2 is YYEKEE (reference sequence). This CDR3 is built from 13 residues. Germline trimming cut 7 bases from V and 4 bases from J; bases unmatched to any gene: 6. The CDR3 here is CASLGQGQYEQYF. The CDR3 DNA is TGTGCCAGCTTGGGACAGGGCCAATACGAGCAGTACTTC.

The chain employs TRBV7-8 and TRBJ2-3; 14 bases align to TRBD2. CDR1 and CDR2 from the germline V gene are SGHVS and FQNEAQ. The V and J ends lost 5 bases and 6 bases, in that order; junction bases with no gene match: 7. This CDR3 is 16 amino acids long. The CDR3 sequence: CASSPRTSGGRDTQYF. The DNA for the CDR3 is TGTGCCAGCAGCCCCCGGACTAGCGGGGGGAGGGATACGCAGTATTTT.

CDR3: CASSVTFVPASGGVSSYNEQFF. Written as DNA, the CDR3 is TGTGCCAGCAGCGTAACTTTCGTCCCGGCTAGCGGGGGGGTGAGCTCCTACAATGAGCAGTTCTTC. This chain uses TRBV9 with TRBJ2-1, with 12 bases aligning to TRBD2. The CDR3 covers 22 residues. The J segment lost 0 bases and the V segment lost 1 base, leaving 17 bases of the junction unmatched. Germline V gene data show CDR1 as SGDLS and CDR2 as YYNGEE.

This sequence joins TRBV9 and TRBJ1-1, with 7 bases fitting TRBD1. J lost 2 bases, V lost 6 bases, and 7 bases had no gene match. Germline values: CDR1 SGDLS, CDR2 YYNGEE. This CDR3 is 14 amino acids long. The CDR3 coding sequence is TGTGCCAGCAACCTAGTAGGGGGCAACACTGAAGCTTTCTTT. Translated: CASNLVGGNTEAFF.

The chain's CDR3 is CASSFGTGGIRSEAFF. The DNA of the CDR3 is TGTGCCAGCAGTTTTGGAACAGGGGGCATAAGGTCTGAAGCTTTCTTT. The rearrangement joins TRBV27 to TRBJ1-1; TRBD1 matches 9 bases. Germline V gene lookup returns CDR1 MNHEY and CDR2 SMNVEV (reference sequence). This CDR3 spans 16 amino acids. Trimming cost V 3 bases and J 6 bases; bases outside gene matches: 11.

This clone is judged medium-sized (0.01 to 0.1%). The CDR3 sequence: CASSQATGGSDTQYF. The CDR3 coding sequence is TGTGCCAGCAGCCAAGCAACAGGGGGCTCAGATACGCAGTATTTT. V usage is TRBV4-2 and J usage is TRBJ2-3; 9 bases are shared with TRBD1. This CDR3 comprises 15 residues. Losses at the gene ends were 1 base for V and 4 bases for J; bases not matched to a gene: 3. Germline CDR1 and CDR2: LGHNA and YNFKEQ.

The chain combines TRBV9 with TRBJ2-7, with unresolved D. Germline-derived CDR1 and CDR2 are SGDLS and YYNGEE. Deletions cut 4 bases from V and 2 bases from J, with 13 bases between. This CDR3 has 14 residues. The CDR3 loop is CASSPVPKTYEQYF. The CDR3 DNA sequence: TGTGCCAGCAGCCCGGTCCCCAAAACCTACGAGCAGTACTTC.

This chain connects TRBV7-9 to TRBJ2-7; TRBD2 agrees at 8 bases. Germline V CDR1 and CDR2: SEHNR, FQNEAQ (reference sequence). Losses at the gene ends were 2 bases for V and 3 bases for J; bases not matched to a gene: 3. The CDR3 covers 14 residues. The CDR3, as DNA: TGTGCCAGCAGCTTAACGGGACTAGGCTACGAGCAGTACTTC. Protein: CASSLTGLGYEQYF.

The V and J genes are TRBV2 and TRBJ2-5, with D possibly matching TRBD2 (5 bases). Germline-derived CDR1 and CDR2 are SNHLY and FYNNEI. Deletions cut 0 bases from V and 7 bases from J, with 9 bases between. This CDR3 contains 13 residues. The CDR3 bases are TGTGCCAGCAGTGAAGCCCCGGCGGGGACCCAGTACTTC. Translating it yields CASSEAPAGTQYF.

The chain joins TRBV4-1 to TRBJ2-1; 11 nucleotides line up with TRBD2. The germline gives CDR1 MGHRA, CDR2 YSYEKL. J gave up 3 bases and V 0 bases, and 7 bases lay outside the gene matches. The CDR3 is made up of 18 amino acids. The CDR3 is CASSQDLRLAGNYNEQFF. CDR3 DNA: TGCGCCAGCAGCCAAGACTTACGACTAGCGGGGAACTACAATGAGCAGTTCTTC.

The chain links TRBV21-1 to TRBJ2-7; the table's D call TRBD1 went unverified against the DNA. TRBV21-1 is reported as a pseudogene. This CDR3 has 16 residues. CDR3 loop: CASSKALMVTSYEQYF. The CDR3 coding sequence is TGTGCCAGCAGCAAAGCGCTCATGGTGACATCCTACGAGCAGTACTTC.

This sequence joins TRBV27 and TRBJ1-5; D remains unclear. The V gene lost 7 bases and the J gene lost 1 base, with 8 bases spanning the gap. Germline assignment: CDR1 MNHEY and CDR2 SMNVEV (reference sequence). This CDR3 has 13 residues. The CDR3 is CASTPGSNQPQHF. CDR3 sequence (DNA): TGTGCCAGCACCCCAGGAAGCAATCAGCCCCAGCATTTT.

This clone appeared once. V usage is TRBV10-3 and J usage is TRBJ2-7, with TRBD2 matching over 8 bases. Germline assignment: CDR1 ENHRY and CDR2 SYGVKD. J gave up 3 bases and V 4 bases, and 5 bases lay outside the gene matches. This CDR3 is built from 14 residues. CDR3 sequence reads: CAISVGSGGYEQYF. DNA for the CDR3: TGTGCCATCAGTGTGGGGAGCGGGGGCTACGAGCAGTACTTC.

J is TRBJ1-1 and V is TRBV5-6; no firm D call. Between the trimmed V and J ends, which lost 2 bases and 1 base, there was a span of 6 bases. In germline, CDR1 is SGHDT, CDR2 YYEEEE. The CDR3 is made up of 13 amino acids. The CDR3 coding sequence is TGTGCCAGCAGCTTTGGAGGGAACACTGAAGCTTTCTTT. It translates to CASSFGGNTEAFF.

The genes are TRBV10-3 and TRBJ2-7, with 7 bases that match TRBD1. Per the germline V gene, CDR1 is ENHRY and CDR2 is SYGVKD. J lost 4 bases, V lost 0 bases, and 6 bases had no gene match. The CDR3 consists of 15 residues. CDR3 sequence reads: CAISESGDRVYEQYF. CDR3 DNA sequence: TGTGCCATCAGTGAGTCAGGAGACAGGGTTTACGAGCAGTACTTC.

The rearrangement joins TRBV30 to TRBJ1-6; D remains ambiguous. Trimming removed 2 bases at V and 8 bases at J, with 10 bases between. The germline V gene has CDR1 GTSNPN and CDR2 SVGIG (reference sequence). The CDR3 length is 13 residues. The DNA of the CDR3 is TGTGCCTGGAGTTCGGGGAGGGATTCACCCCTCCACTTT. Protein product: CAWSSGRDSPLHF.

V and J are TRBV9 and TRBJ2-3; 7 bases agree with TRBD2. Germline-derived CDR1 and CDR2 are SGDLS and YYNGEE. The CDR3 loop spans 13 amino acids. V lost 3 bases and J lost 6; bases outside the gene matches: 4. The CDR3 spells CASSALSGDTQYF. The CDR3 DNA reads as TGTGCCAGCAGCGCACTTAGCGGGGATACGCAGTATTTT.

This chain links TRBV15 with TRBJ2-1, with D possibly matching TRBD2 (5 bases). The ends were cut back, 0 bases at V and 4 bases at J, with 19 bases in the middle. The CDR3 runs to 18 residues. CDR1 is LNHNV, CDR2 YYDKDF, per germline (reference sequence). Written as DNA, the CDR3 is TGTGCCACCAGCAGAGATCTCCCCGGGAAGGTGGCGTACAATGAGCAGTTCTTC. Translating it yields CATSRDLPGKVAYNEQFF.

J is TRBJ2-3 and V is TRBV14; D unresolved. The CDR3 runs to 14 residues. CDR1 and CDR2 (germline): SGHDN, FVKESK. V was trimmed by 2 bases and J by 2 bases, leaving 8 bases between them. The chain's CDR3 is CASSQPRHTDTQYF. As DNA, the CDR3 is TGTGCCAGCAGCCAACCGAGGCACACAGATACGCAGTATTTT.

As DNA, the CDR3 is TGTGCCAGCAGCTCGACTAGCGGGGGGGTGGGGCACAATGAGCAGTTCTTC. The encoded protein is CASSSTSGGVGHNEQFF. The rearrangement uses TRBV5-6 and TRBJ2-1, with TRBD2 identical over 14 bases. Germline V lookup: CDR1 SGHDT, CDR2 YYEEEE. The CDR3 has 17 amino acids. Trimming removed 3 bases from V and 5 bases from J; junction bases left unmatched: 7.

This chain connects TRBV4-1 to TRBJ1-1; D is perhaps TRBD1 (6 bases). Germline V gene data show CDR1 as MGHRA and CDR2 as YSYEKL. CDR3 length: 15 amino acids. Trimming removed 6 bases from V and 2 bases from J, with 16 bases in between. For the CDR3, the DNA is TGCGCCAGCAGTCTACAGGGTCTCGACAACACTGAAGCTTTCTTT. It translates to CASSLQGLDNTEAFF.

This clone was detected a few times. The CDR3 nucleotides are TGTGCCAGCACGGGAGCTAACAATCAGCCCCAGCATTTT. It yields the protein CASTGANNQPQHF. The V gene is TRBV7-2, the J gene TRBJ1-5; D gene ambiguous. Trimming removed 7 bases from V and 3 bases from J, with 10 bases in between. CDR1 and CDR2 from the germline V gene are SGHTA and FQGNSA. This CDR3 is 13 amino acids long.

DNA of the CDR3: TGCGCCAGCAGCCAGGTTCCTTTAGGCAGGTTGGACGAGCAGTACTTC. Its translation is CASSQVPLGRLDEQYF. The chain has TRBV4-3 and TRBJ2-7; D not certain. The CDR3 consists of 16 residues. V was clipped by 3 bases and J by 5 bases, with 20 bases between them. Germline-derived CDR1 and CDR2 are LGHNA and YSLEER.